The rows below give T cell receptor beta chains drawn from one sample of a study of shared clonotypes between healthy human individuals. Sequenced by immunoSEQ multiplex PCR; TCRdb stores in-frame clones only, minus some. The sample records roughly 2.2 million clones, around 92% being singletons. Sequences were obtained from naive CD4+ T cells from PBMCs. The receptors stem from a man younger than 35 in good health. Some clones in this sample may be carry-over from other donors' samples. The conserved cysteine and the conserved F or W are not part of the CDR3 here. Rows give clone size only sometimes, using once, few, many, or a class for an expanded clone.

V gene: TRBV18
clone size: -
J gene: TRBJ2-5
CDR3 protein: ASSQIQETQY

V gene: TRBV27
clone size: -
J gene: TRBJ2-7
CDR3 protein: ASSFQGGQQY

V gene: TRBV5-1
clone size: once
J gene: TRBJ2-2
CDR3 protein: ASSLALAGVAGELF

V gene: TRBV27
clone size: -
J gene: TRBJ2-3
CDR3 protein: ASSLTGTTQY

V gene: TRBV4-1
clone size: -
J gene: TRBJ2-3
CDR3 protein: ASSQRTSQGTDTQY

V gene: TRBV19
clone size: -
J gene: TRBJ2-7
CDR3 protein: ASSGGTYEQY

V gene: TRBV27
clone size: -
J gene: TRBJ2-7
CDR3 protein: ASSSGQGSYEQY

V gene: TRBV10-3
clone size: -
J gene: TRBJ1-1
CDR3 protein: AISGQGDTEAF

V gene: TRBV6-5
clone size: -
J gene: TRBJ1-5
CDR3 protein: ASSYLPRRGSQPQH

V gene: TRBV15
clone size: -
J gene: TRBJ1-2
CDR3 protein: ATSRERIGNGYT

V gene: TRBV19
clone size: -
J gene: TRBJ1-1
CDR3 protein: ASTPGKGNLNTEAF

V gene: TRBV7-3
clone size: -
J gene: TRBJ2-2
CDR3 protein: ASSLEGGPNTGELF